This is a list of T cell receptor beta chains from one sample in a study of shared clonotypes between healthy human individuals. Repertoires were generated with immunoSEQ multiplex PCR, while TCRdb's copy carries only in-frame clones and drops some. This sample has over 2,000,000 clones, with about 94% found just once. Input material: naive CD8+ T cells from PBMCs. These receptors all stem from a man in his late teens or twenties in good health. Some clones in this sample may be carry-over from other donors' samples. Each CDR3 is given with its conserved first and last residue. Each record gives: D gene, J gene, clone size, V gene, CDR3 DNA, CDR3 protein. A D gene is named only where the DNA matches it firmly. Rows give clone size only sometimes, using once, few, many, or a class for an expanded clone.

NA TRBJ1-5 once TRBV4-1 TGCGCCAGCAGCCAAGTTAACAACAATCAGCCCCAGCATTTT CASSQVNNNQPQHF
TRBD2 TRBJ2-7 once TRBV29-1 TGCAGCGTTGAGCCAGCTAGCGGGAGCTCTGGGGAGCAGTACTTC CSVEPASGSSGEQYF
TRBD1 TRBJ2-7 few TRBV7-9 TGTGCCAGCAGCTCCTCCTTTGGGACAGGGGTCTCCTACGAGCAGTACTTC CASSSSFGTGVSYEQYF
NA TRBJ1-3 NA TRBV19 TGTGCCAGTACCCTCACACCGGGCTCTGGAAACACCATATATTTT CASTLTPGSGNTIYF
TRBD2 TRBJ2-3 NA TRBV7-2 TGTGCCAGCAGCCGAAGGACTAGCGGGAGGATCACAGATACGCAGTATTTT CASSRRTSGRITDTQYF
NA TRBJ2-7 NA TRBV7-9 TGTGCCAGCAAACGCGAGACTTTCGGGGAGCAGTACTTC CASKRETFGEQYF
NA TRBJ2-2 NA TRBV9 TGTGCCAGCAGCGGGTTGGAGAACACCGGGGAGCTGTTTTTT CASSGLENTGELFF
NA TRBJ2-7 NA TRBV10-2 TGCGCCAGCAGTGAGTCGTCGGCGCCAGGGATGAGCGAGCAGTACTTC CASSESSAPGMSEQYF
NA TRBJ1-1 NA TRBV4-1 TGCGCCAGCAGCCAAATCGGAGTGAACACTGAAGCTTTCTTT CASSQIGVNTEAFF
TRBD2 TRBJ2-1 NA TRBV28 TGTGCCAGCCAACCGGGACTAGCCTCCTACAATGAGCAGTTCTTC CASQPGLASYNEQFF
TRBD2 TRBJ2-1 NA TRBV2 TGTGCCAGCAAGCAATCTAGCGGGAGTTACAATGAGCAGTTCTTC CASKQSSGSYNEQFF
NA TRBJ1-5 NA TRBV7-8 TGTGCCAGCAGCAACCACCGGGACCCTAATCAGCCCCAGCATTTT CASSNHRDPNQPQHF
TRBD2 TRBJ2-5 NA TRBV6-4 TGTGCCAGCTCCTACCCCCGGGGACTAGCGGTACAAGAGACCCAGTACTTC CASSYPRGLAVQETQYF
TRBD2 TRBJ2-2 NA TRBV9 TGTGCCAGCAGCGTAGAAGGGACTAGCGGAGGATGGGGGCACGGGGAGCTGTTTTTT CASSVEGTSGGWGHGELFF
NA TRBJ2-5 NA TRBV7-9 TGTGCCAGCAGCTTAGTTGCGACCGGGGAGACCCAGTACTTC CASSLVATGETQYF
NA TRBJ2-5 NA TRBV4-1 TGCGCCAGCAGCCAAGGGACATTTTGGGAGACCCAGTACTTC CASSQGTFWETQYF
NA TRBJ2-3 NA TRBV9 TGTGCCAGCACTGAGGGCGGGTCTAGCACAGATACGCAGTATTTT CASTEGGSSTDTQYF
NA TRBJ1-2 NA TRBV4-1 TGCGCCAGCAGCCAGGGCCGATTAGGTAACTATGGCTACACCTTC CASSQGRLGNYGYTF
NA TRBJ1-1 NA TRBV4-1 TGCGCCAGCAGCCCCCTTGGACTGAACACTGAAGCTTTCTTT CASSPLGLNTEAFF
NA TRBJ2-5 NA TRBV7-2 TGTGCCAGCAGCCCCCACCGGCCCCGGGCCCAAGAGACCCAGTACTTC CASSPHRPRAQETQYF
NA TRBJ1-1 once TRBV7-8 TGTGCCAGCAGCGCCAGCGGAGAAGCTTTCTTT CASSASGEAFF
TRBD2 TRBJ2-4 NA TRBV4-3 TGCGCCAGCAGCCGAAGGGGACTAGCGGGAGAGTACATTCAGTACTTC CASSRRGLAGEYIQYF
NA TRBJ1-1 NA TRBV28 TGTGCCAGCAGTTCCGACGGAACCTTGAACACTGAAGCTTTCTTT CASSSDGTLNTEAFF
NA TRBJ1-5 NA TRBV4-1 TGCGCCAGCAGCCAAGACGGGGCGGGATTGCAGCCCCAGCATTTT CASSQDGAGLQPQHF
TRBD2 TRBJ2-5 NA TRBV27 TGTGCCAGCAGCCACTTAGCGGGAGGGCCGAGACAAGAGACCCAGTACTTC CASSHLAGGPRQETQYF
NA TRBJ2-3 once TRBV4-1 TGCGCCAGCAGCCAAGATCCGCGAGATACGCAGTATTTT CASSQDPRDTQYF
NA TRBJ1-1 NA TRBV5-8 TGTGCCAGCAGCTTGGAGGTGATGAACACTGAAGCTTTCTTT CASSLEVMNTEAFF
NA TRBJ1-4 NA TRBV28 TGTGCCAGCAGTTTTCTACAGGGCAGGGAAAAACTGTTTTTT CASSFLQGREKLFF
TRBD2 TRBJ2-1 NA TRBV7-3 TGTGCCAGCAGCTTAAATCCGGGAGGGCTTTACAATGAGCAGTTCTTC CASSLNPGGLYNEQFF
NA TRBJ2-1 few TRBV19 TGTGCCAGTAGTATCCTAGTCAGGGATGAGCAGTTCTTC CASSILVRDEQFF
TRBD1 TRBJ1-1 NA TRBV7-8 TGTGCCAGCAGCCGTCGCAGGGGGCCCGGTGAATATGTGAACACTGAAGCTTTCTTT CASSRRRGPGEYVNTEAFF
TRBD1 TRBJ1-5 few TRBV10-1 TGCGCCAGCAGTGAAGGGACAGGGAATCAGCCCCAGCATTTT CASSEGTGNQPQHF
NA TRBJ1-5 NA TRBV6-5 TGTGCCAGCAGTTCCACAGGACACAATCAGCCCCAGCATTTT CASSSTGHNQPQHF
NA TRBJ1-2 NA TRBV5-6 TGTGCCAGCAGCCCAGGGCATGAGTTTGGCTACACCTTC CASSPGHEFGYTF
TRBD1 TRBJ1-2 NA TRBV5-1 TGCGCCAGCAGCTCAACGACAGGGGCCTATAAGTCTGGCTACACCTTC CASSSTTGAYKSGYTF
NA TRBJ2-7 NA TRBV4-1 TGCGCCAGCAGCCGGGGGCCGGAAGGTACCTACGAGCAGTACTTC CASSRGPEGTYEQYF
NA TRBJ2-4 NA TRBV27 TGTGCCAGCAGTTTATCCCCCAGAATACTAGCCAAAAACATTCAGTACTTC CASSLSPRILAKNIQYF
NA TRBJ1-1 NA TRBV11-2 TGTGCCAGCAGCTTAGTTCCAGGGCACACTGAAGCTTTCTTT CASSLVPGHTEAFF
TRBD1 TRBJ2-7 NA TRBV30 TGTGCCTGGAGTGGGACAGGGTACTCCTACGAGCAGTACTTC CAWSGTGYSYEQYF
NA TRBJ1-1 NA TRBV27 TGTGCCAGCAGCCCCCCCGCGGGGACGAACACTGAAGCTTTCTTT CASSPPAGTNTEAFF
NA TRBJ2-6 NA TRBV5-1 TGCGCCAGCAGCTATTATCTTGCGAAAGGGGCCAACGTCCTGACTTTC CASSYYLAKGANVLTF
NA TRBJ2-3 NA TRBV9 TGTGCCAGCAGCGAGTGGGACTTTCCAGATACGCAGTATTTT CASSEWDFPDTQYF
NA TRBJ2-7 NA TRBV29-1 TGCAGCGGCAGGGACCGTACCTACGAGCAGTACTTC CSGRDRTYEQYF
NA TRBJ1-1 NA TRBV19 TGTGCCAGTAGTATAGATAGGGTGAACACTGAAGCTTTCTTT CASSIDRVNTEAFF
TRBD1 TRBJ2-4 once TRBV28 TGTGCCAGCAATATCAGGGGGCCCAAAAACATTCAGTACTTC CASNIRGPKNIQYF
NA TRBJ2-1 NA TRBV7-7 TGTGCCAGCAGCTTAGCGCGGCTAGGAGCCGACAATGAGCAGTTCTTC CASSLARLGADNEQFF
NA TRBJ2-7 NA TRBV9 TGTGCCAGCAGCGTAGGGACGGCAAGCTCCTACGAGCAGTACTTC CASSVGTASSYEQYF
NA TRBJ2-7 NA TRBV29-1 TGCAGCGTTAGAAGTCTAGTCCACGAGCAGTACTTC CSVRSLVHEQYF
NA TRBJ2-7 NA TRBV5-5 TGTGCCAGCAGCTTGGACAACTCCTACGAGCAGTACTTC CASSLDNSYEQYF
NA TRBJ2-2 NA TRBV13 TGTGCCAGCAGTGGGAGTGGGGGGACACAATACTGGAACACCGGGGAGCTGTTTTTT CASSGSGGTQYWNTGELFF
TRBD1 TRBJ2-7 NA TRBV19 TGTGCCAGCCACGACAGGGTCTCCTACGAGCAGTACTTC CASHDRVSYEQYF
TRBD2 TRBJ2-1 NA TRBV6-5 TGTGCCAGCAGTGCCCGGACTAGACCTTACAATGAGCAGTTCTTC CASSARTRPYNEQFF
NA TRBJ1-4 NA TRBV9 TGTGCCAGCAGCTCCGACCCGGACGGGAAAAATGAAAAACTGTTTTTT CASSSDPDGKNEKLFF
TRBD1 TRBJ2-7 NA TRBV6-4 TGTGCCAAACGGGACAGGGTAAGAAACGAGCAGTACTTC CAKRDRVRNEQYF
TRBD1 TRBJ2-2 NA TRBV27 TGTGCCAGCAGTACAAGGACAGGGGGAAACACCGGGGAGCTGTTTTTT CASSTRTGGNTGELFF
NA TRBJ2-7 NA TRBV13 TGTGCCAGCAGCCGAGGGACGGACGAGCAGTACTTC CASSRGTDEQYF
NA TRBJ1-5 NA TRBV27 TGTGCCAGCAGTTTACGTAGTAGCAATCAGCCCCAGCATTTT CASSLRSSNQPQHF